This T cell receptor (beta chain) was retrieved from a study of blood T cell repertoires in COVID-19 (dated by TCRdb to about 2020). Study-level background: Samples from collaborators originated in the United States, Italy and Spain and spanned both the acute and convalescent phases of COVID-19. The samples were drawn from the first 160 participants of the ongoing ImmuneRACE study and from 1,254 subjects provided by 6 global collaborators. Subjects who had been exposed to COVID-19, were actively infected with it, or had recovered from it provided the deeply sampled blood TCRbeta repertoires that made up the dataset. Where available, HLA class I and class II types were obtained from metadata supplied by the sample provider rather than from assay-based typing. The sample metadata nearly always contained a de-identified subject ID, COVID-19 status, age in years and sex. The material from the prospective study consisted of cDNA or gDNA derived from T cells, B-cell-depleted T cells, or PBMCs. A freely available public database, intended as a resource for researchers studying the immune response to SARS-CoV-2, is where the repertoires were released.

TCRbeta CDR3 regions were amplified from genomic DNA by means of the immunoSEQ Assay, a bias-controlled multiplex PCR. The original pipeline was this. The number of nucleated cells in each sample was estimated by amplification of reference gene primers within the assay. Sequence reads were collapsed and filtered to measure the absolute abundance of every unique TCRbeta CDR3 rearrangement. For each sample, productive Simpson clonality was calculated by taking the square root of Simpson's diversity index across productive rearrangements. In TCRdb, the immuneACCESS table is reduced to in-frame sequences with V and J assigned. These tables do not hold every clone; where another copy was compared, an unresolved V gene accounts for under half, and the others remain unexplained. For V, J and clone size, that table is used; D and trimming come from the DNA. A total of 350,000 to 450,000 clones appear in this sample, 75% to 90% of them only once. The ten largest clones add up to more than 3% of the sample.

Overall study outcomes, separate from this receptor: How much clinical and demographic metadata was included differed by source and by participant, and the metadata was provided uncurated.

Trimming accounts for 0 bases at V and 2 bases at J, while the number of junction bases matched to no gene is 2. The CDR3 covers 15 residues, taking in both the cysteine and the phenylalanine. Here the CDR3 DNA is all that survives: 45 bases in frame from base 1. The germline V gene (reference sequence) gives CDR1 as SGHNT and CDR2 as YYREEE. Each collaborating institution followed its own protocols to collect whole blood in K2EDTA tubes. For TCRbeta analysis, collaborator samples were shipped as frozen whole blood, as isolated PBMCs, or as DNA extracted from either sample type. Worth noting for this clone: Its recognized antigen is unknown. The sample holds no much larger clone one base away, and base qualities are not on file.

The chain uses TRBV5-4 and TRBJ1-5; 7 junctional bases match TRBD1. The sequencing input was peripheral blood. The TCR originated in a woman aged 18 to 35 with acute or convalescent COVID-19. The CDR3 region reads CASSLDRGGNQPQHF. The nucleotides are TGTGCCAGCAGCTTGGACAGGGGAGGCAATCAGCCCCAGCATTTT.